The sequence of this T cell receptor (beta chain) was determined in a study of PD-L1 blockade in urothelial cancer. In the study overall: Male sex and bladder-origin urothelial cancer characterized about 85% of the 29 patients. Blood-derived samples held a median about 150,000 T cells.

A few counts support this clone. Described time point: peripheral blood 6 weeks after treatment start. The cohort comprised individuals with locally advanced or metastatic urothelial carcinoma. Spiking each PCR with synthetic TCR analog templates was performed. Sequencing used immunoSEQ multiplex PCR; TCRdb keeps in-frame clones, though not all of them. The repertoire holds about 50,000 clones, with 80% to 90% as singletons. Germline V gene lookup returns CDR1 MDHEN and CDR2 SYDVKM. The ends lost 3 bases at V and 1 base at J; junction bases unmatched: 6. The CDR3 is 17 residues long. The receptor's source is a man in his 70s with urothelial cancer. Sequencing was performed on PBMCs, taken around atezolizumab (anti-PD-L1) treatment. This chain links TRBV28 with TRBJ2-2, with 9 bases matching TRBD1. DNA of the CDR3: TGTGCCAGCAGTTTCGGGGACAGGGCCATGAACACCGGGGAGCTGTTTTTT. It specifies CASSFGDRAMNTGELFF.